The 13 T cell receptor beta chains given below trace back to one sample, sequenced in a study of early T cells in non-severe SARS-CoV-2 infection. TCRdb called the 5' RACE reads again in MiXCR, with one record for every CDR3 protein. The table records about 11,000 distinct CDR3 sequences, 4% to 5.5% of them present only once. Material: whole blood. Receptors were obtained from an adult who was a healthcare worker with PCR-confirmed SARS-CoV-2 infection or an uninfected control (not recorded which).

This clonotype appeared many times. The gene calls are TRBV10-3 and TRBJ2-1; 8 bases are a match to TRBD2. J was trimmed by 5 bases and V by 5 bases; bases with no gene match: 14. The CDR3 has 17 amino acids. Germline CDR1 is ENHRY and CDR2 is SYGVKD. DNA for the CDR3: TGTGCCATCAGTTTATTCACGCGGGGGGCCACCCACAATGAGCAGTTCTTC. It is translated as CAISLFTRGATHNEQFF.

In this sample, this clonotype turned up many times. The rearrangement links TRBV29-1 to TRBJ2-3; 8 nucleotides match TRBD1. The CDR3 spans 15 residues. V was clipped by 3 bases and J by 2 bases; unmatched bases: 7. The V gene's germline CDR1 is SQVTM and CDR2 ANQGSEA. The CDR3 DNA reads TGCAGCGTTGATGGGGACAGGCGCTACACAGATACGCAGTATTTT. This encodes CSVDGDRRYTDTQYF.

This clonotype has ten or more counts. CDR3 bases: TGTGCCAGCAGCCAACAGGCGGCCTATGGCTACACCTTC. Protein sequence: CASSQQAAYGYTF. The V and J genes are TRBV11-2 and TRBJ1-2; maybe TRBD1 (5 bases). V gave up 5 bases and J gave up 4 bases, with 11 bases separating them. Germline CDR1 SGHAT, CDR2 FQNNGV. The CDR3 sequence is 13 residues long.

With respect to this clonotype: Being one base from a much bigger clone, this may be a read error. Because it lacks the conserved phenylalanine or tryptophan at the end, this CDR3 is likely a read error. The rearrangement uses TRBV7-7 and TRBJ1-1, with D perhaps matching TRBD1 (5 bases). The CDR3 contains 13 residues. V lost 5 bases and J 1 base, leaving 8 bases between the germline ends. CDR1 is SSHAT and CDR2 is FNYEAQ in the germline V gene (reference sequence). For the CDR3, the DNA is TGTGCCAGCAGCCCACAGGAGAACACTGAAGCTTTCTCT. Residues: CASSPQENTEAFS.

This clonotype was picked up many times. The chain is built from TRBV18 and TRBJ1-4; D gene uncertain. The CDR3 is made up of 14 amino acids. V was clipped by 6 bases and J by 0 bases, with 8 bases between them. Per germline, CDR1 KGHSH and CDR2 LQKENI. CDR3 sequence (DNA): TGTGCCAGCTCGCCAGACGCAACTAATGAAAAACTGTTTTTT. It translates to CASSPDATNEKLFF.

This clonotype was detected many times. This rearrangement joins TRBV20-1 to TRBJ2-1; 7 nucleotides line up with TRBD2. V gave up 0 bases and J gave up 5 bases; unmatched junction bases: 1. Germline assignment: CDR1 DFQATT and CDR2 SNEGSKA (reference sequence). The CDR3 covers 13 residues. The chain's CDR3 is CSARDTSDNEQFF. The DNA for the CDR3 is TGCAGTGCTAGAGATACTAGCGACAATGAGCAGTTCTTC.

In the case of this clonotype: One base away lies a much larger clone, so this may be a sequencing read error. The chain has TRBV5-7 and TRBJ2-7; D gene unclear. TRBV5-7 is an ORF; its function is uncertain. The CDR3 has 12 amino acids. Trimming left V 3 bases short and J 5 bases short, with 9 bases between. The chain's CDR3 is CASSSEGHEQYF. The CDR3 DNA reads as TGTGCCAGCAGCTCGGAAGGCCACGAGCAGTACTTC.

The chain joins TRBV10-3 to TRBJ1-1, with 10 nucleotides matching TRBD1. The germline V gene has CDR1 ENHRY and CDR2 SYGVKD. V dropped 6 bases and J dropped 4; count of bases not matched to a gene: 5. The CDR3 contains 14 residues. Here the CDR3 reads CAIRNRDRGTEAFF. CDR3 bases: TGTGCCATCAGAAACCGGGACAGGGGCACTGAAGCTTTCTTT.

This clonotype was counted between two and nine times. The chain has TRBV7-6 and TRBJ1-6; TRBD1 matches at 7 bases. The length of the CDR3 is 15 residues. Germline CDR1 reads SGHVS; CDR2 reads FNYEAQ. V shed 5 bases and J 6 bases; nucleotides not matched to a gene: 7. CDR3 region: CASSPSTGINSPLHF. DNA for the CDR3: TGTGCCAGCAGCCCGTCGACAGGGATTAATTCACCCCTCCACTTT.

J is TRBJ2-1 and V is TRBV20-1, with D possibly matching TRBD2 (5 bases). V lost 2 bases to trimming and J lost 10 bases, with 9 bases between them. The length of the CDR3 is 11 residues. Germline values: CDR1 DFQATT, CDR2 SNEGSKA (reference sequence). The CDR3 coding sequence is TGCAGTGCTAGACCCGGGGAAGAGCAGTTCTTC. Its translation is CSARPGEEQFF.

In regard to this clonotype: This could be a read error, since a much larger clone is one nucleotide away. The rearrangement uses TRBV11-3 and TRBJ2-2; no clear D gene. This CDR3 is 14 amino acids long. V was shortened by 1 base and J by 0 bases, with 3 bases between the two germline ends. Germline loops: CDR1 SGHNT, CDR2 YENEEA. The CDR3 DNA is TGTGCCAGCAGCTTAGCAACGAACACCGGGGAGCTGTTTTTT. Protein product: CASSLATNTGELFF.

There are a few counts of this clonotype. The V call is TRBV2, the J call TRBJ2-1; 9 bases match TRBD1. The CDR3 length is 13 residues. V was pared by 3 bases and J by 11 bases, with 5 bases of the junction left unmatched. Per germline, CDR1 SNHLY and CDR2 FYNNEI. The CDR3 reads CASSDGDRAKQFF. The CDR3 DNA follows: TGTGCCAGCAGTGATGGGGACAGGGCTAAGCAGTTCTTC.

This clonotype was detected ten times or more. This chain uses TRBV7-2 with TRBJ2-7; possibly TRBD1 or TRBD2 for D (5 bases each). Germline V gene sequence: CDR1 SGHTA, CDR2 FQGNSA. The CDR3 spans 14 residues. Trimming took 1 base from V and 3 from J, leaving 10 bases between them. CDR3 loop: CASSLGGNNYEQYF. Here the CDR3 DNA reads TGTGCCAGCAGCTTAGGGGGGAATAACTACGAGCAGTACTTC.